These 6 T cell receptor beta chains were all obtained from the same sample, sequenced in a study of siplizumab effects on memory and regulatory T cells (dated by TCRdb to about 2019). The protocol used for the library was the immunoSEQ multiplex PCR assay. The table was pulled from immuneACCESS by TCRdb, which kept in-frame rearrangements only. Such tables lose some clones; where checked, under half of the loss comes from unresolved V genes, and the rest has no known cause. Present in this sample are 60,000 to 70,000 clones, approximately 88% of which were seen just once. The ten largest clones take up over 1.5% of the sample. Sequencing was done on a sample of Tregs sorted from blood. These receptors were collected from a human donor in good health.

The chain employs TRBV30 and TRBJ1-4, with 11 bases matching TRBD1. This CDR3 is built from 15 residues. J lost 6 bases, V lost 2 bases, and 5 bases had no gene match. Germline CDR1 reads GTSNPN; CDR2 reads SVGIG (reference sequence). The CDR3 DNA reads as TGTGCCTGGAGTCGCCGGACAGGGGGCTATGAAAAACTGTTTTTT. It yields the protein CAWSRRTGGYEKLFF.

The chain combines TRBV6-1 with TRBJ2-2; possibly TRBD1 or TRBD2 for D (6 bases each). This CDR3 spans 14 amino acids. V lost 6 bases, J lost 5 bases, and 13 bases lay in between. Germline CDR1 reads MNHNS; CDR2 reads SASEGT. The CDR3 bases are TGTGCCAGCAGGGCTCGGGGGCGAACCGGGGAGCTGTTTTTT. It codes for CASRARGRTGELFF.

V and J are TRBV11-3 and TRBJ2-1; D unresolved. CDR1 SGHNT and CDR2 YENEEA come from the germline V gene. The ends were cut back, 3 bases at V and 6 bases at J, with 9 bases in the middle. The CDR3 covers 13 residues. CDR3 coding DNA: TGTGCCAGCAGCTTTGAACGGAGCAATGAGCAGTTCTTC. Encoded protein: CASSFERSNEQFF.

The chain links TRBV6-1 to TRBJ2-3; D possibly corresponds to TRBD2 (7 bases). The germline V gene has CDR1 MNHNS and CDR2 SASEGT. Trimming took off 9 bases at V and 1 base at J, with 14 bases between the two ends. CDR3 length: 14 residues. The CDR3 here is CASRTGRGTDTQYF. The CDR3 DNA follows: TGTGCCAGTAGAACAGGGAGGGGCACAGATACGCAGTATTTT.

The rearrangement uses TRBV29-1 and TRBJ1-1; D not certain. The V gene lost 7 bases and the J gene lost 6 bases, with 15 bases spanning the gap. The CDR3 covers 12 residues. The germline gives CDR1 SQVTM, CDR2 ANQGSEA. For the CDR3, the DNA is TGCAGCGCCCGAGGCGGGGAGGCTGAAGCTTTCTTT. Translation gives CSARGGEAEAFF.

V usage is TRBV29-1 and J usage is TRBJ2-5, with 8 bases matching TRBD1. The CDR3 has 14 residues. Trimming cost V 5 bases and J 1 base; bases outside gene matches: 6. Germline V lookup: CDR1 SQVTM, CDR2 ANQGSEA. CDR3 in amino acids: CSVKTGQAQETQYF. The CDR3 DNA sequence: TGCAGCGTTAAAACGGGACAGGCCCAAGAGACCCAGTACTTC. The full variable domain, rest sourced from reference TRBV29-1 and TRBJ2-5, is SAVISQKPSRDICQRGTSLTIQCQVDSQVTMMFWYRQQPGQSLTLIATANQGSEATYESGFVIDKFPISRPNLTFSTLTVSNMSPEDSSIYLCSVKTGQAQETQYFGPGTRLLVL.